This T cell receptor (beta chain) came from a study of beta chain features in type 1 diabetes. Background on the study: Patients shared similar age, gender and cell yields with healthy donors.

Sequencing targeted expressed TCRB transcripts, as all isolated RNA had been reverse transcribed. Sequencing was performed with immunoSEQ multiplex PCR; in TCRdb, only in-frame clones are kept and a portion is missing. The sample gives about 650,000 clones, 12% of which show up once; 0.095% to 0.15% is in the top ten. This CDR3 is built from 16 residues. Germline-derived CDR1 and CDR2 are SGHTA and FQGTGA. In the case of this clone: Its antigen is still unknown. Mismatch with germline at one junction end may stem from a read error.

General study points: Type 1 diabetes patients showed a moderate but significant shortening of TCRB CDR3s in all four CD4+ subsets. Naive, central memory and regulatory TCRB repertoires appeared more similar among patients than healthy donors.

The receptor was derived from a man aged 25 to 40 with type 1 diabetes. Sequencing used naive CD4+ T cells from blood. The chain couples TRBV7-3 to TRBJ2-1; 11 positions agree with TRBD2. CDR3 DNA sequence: TGTGCCAGCAGTTTAACCTCTAGCGGGGGGTACAATGAGCAGTTCTTC. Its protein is CASSLTSSGGYNEQFF.